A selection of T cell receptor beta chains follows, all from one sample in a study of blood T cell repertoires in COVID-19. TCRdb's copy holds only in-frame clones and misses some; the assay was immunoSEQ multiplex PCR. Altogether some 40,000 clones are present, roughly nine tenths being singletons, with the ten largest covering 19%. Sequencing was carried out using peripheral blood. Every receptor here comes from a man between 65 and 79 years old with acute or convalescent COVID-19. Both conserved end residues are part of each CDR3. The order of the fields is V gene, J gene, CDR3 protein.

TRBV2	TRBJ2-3	CASKSGQGDTQYF
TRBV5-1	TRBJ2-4	CASSLQGAGNIQYF
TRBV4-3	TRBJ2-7	CASSQDTGAAYEQYF
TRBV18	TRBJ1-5	CASSLAGSTQPQHF
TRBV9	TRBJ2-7	CASSQGLAGAYEQYF
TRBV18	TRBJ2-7	CASSPGGSDYEQYF
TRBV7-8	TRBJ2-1	CASSLMGALTYNEQFF
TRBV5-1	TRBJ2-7	CASSLPTGGLSYEQYF
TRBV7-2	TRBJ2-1	CASSLRLVPEQFF
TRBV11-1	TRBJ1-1	CASSPGGGNTEAFF
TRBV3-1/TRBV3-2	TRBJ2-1	CASSNLPAGGWNEQFF
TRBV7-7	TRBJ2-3	CASSLGTSPSDTQYF
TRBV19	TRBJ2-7	CASSSTGTGLQEQYF
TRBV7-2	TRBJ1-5	CASSLDRGQPQHF
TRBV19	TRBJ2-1	CASSGLASSNEQFF
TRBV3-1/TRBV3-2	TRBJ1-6	CASSQVRGGSLHF
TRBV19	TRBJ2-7	CATREVGGRGEQYF
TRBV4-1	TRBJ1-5	CASSQSTGSGQPQHF
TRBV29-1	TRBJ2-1	CSAASVPSNEQFF
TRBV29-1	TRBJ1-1	CSVEDPQNTEAFF
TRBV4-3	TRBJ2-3	CASSQVSLTGGDTQYF
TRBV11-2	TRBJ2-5	CASSLWQGETQYF
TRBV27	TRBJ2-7	CASSLTTGKEQYF
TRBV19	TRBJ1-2	CASSIQVDYGYTF
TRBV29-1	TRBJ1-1	CSVDWDNLNTEAFF